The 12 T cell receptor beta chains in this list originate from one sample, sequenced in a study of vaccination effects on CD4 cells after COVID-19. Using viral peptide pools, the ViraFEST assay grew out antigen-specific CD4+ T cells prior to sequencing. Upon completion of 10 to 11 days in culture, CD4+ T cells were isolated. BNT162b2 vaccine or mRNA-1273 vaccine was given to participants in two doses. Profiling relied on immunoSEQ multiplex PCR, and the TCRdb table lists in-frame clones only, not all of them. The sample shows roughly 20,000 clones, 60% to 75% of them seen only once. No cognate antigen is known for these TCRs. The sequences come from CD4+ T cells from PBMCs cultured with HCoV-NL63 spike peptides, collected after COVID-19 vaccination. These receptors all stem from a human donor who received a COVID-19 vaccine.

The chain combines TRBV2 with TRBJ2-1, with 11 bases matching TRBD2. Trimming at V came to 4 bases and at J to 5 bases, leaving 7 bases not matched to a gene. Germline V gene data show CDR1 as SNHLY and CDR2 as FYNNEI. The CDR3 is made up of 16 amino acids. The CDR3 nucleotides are TGTGCCAGCAGTGGGCCTAGCGGGAGGCCCCACAATGAGCAGTTCTTC. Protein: CASSGPSGRPHNEQFF.

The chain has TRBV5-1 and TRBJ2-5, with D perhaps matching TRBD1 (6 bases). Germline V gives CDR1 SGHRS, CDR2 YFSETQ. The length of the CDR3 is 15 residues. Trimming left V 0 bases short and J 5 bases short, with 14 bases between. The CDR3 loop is CASSLGGTGFETQYF. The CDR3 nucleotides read TGCGCCAGCAGCTTGGGGGGAACAGGGTTTGAGACCCAGTACTTC.

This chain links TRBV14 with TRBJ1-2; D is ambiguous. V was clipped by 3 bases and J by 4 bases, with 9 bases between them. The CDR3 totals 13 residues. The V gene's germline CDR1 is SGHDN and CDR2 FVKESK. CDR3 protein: CASSQDHSYGYTF. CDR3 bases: TGTGCCAGCAGCCAGGATCATAGCTATGGCTACACCTTC. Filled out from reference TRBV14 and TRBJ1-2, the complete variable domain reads EAGVTQFPSHSVIEKGQTVTLRCDPISGHDNLYWYRRVMGKEIKFLLHFVKESKQDESGMPNNRFLAERTGGTYSTLKVQPAELEDSGVYFCASSQDHSYGYTFGSGTRLTVV.

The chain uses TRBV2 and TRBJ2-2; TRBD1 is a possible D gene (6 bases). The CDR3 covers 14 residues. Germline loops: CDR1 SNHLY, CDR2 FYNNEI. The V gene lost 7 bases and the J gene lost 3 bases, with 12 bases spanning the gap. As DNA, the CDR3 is TGTGCCAGCAACAGGGTTTTGGACACCGGGGAGCTGTTTTTT. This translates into CASNRVLDTGELFF.

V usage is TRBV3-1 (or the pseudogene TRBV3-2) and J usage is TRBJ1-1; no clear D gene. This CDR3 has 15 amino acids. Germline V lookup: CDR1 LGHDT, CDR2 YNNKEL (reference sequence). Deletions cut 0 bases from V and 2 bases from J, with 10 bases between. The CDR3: CASSQDWSRNTEAFF. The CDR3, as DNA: TGTGCCAGCAGCCAAGATTGGTCGAGAAACACTGAAGCTTTCTTT.

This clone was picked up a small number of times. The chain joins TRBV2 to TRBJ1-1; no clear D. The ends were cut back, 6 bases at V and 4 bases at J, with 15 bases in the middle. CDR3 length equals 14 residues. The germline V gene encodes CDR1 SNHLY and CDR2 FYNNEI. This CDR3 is CASSESLDTTEAFF. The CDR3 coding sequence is TGTGCCAGCAGCGAATCCTTGGATACCACTGAAGCTTTCTTT.

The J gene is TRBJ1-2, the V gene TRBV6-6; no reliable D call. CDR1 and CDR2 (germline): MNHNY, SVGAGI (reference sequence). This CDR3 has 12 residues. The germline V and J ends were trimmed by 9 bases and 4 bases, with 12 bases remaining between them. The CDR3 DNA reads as TGTGCCAGTTCCTTTGGTGTCTATGGCTACACCTTC. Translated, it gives CASSFGVYGYTF.

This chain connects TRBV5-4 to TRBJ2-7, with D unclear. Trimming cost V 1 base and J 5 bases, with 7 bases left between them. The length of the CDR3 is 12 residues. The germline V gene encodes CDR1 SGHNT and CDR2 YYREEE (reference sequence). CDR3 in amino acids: CASSLLENEQYF. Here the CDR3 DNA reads TGTGCCAGCAGCTTGTTAGAGAACGAGCAGTACTTC. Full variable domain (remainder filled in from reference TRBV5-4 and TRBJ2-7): ETGVTQSPTHLIKTRGQQVTLRCSSQSGHNTVSWYQQALGQGPQFIFQYYREEENGRGNFPPRFSGLQFPNYSSELNVNALELDDSALYLCASSLLENEQYFGPGTRLTVT.

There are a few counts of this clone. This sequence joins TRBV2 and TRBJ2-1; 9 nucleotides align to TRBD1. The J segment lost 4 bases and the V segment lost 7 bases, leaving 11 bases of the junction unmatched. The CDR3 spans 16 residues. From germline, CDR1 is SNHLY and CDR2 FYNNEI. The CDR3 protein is CASNRLGQGRYNEQFF. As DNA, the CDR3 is TGTGCCAGCAATCGTCTCGGACAGGGGAGATACAATGAGCAGTTCTTC.

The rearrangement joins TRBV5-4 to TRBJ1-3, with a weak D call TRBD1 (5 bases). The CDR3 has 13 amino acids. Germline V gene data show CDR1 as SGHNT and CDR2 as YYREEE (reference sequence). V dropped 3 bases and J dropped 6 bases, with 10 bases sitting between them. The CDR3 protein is CASSSGLENTIYF. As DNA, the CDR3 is TGTGCCAGCAGCTCAGGGTTAGAAAACACCATATATTTT.

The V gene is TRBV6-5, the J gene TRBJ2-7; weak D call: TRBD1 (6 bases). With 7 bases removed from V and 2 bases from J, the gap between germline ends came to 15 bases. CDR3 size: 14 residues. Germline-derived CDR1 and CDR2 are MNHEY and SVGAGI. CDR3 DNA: TGTGCCAGCACCGCAGGGGTCGGTACCTACGAGCAGTACTTC. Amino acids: CASTAGVGTYEQYF.

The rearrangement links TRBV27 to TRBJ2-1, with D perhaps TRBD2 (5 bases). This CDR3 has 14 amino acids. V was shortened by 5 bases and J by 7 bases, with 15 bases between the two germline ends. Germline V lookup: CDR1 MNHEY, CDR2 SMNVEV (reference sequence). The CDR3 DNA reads TGTGCCAGCAGTGTTCCAGGTTCGGGGAATGAGCAGTTCTTC. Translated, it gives CASSVPGSGNEQFF.